This passage covers 26 T cell receptor beta chains from one sample sequenced in a study of blood T cell repertoires in COVID-19. The data were produced by immunoSEQ multiplex PCR, yet TCRdb's version contains in-frame clones alone and is incomplete. The sample includes about 280,000 clones, around 89% of them seen just once. Sequenced: peripheral blood. The receptors here all came from a man between 35 and 55 years old with acute or convalescent COVID-19.

The chain carries TRBV30 and TRBJ1-2, with 8 nucleotides matching TRBD1. CDR3 length equals 15 residues. V lost 2 bases and J lost 4; bases outside the gene matches: 9. In germline, CDR1 is GTSNPN, CDR2 SVGIG (reference sequence). Here the CDR3 DNA reads TGTGCCTGGAGTCCTCAGACAGGGGAACGCTATGGCTACACCTTC. It translates to CAWSPQTGERYGYTF.

This sequence joins TRBV6-5 and TRBJ2-7; a possible D gene is TRBD1 (5 bases). The germline V gene has CDR1 MNHEY and CDR2 SVGAGI. V gave up 7 bases and J gave up 4 bases, with 20 bases separating them. This CDR3 comprises 15 residues. CDR3 sequence reads: CASTNTGTPIYEQYF. The CDR3, as DNA: TGTGCCAGCACCAACACAGGCACCCCCATTTACGAGCAGTACTTC.

This sequence joins TRBV12-3 or TRBV12-4 and TRBJ1-1; D remains unclear. The CDR3 has 13 amino acids. Trimming shortened V by 3 bases and J by 4 bases, and 9 bases separated the two germline ends. CDR3 sequence (DNA): TGTGCCAGCAGTTTCGGGGTTGCCACTGAAGCTTTCTTT. Amino acid sequence: CASSFGVATEAFF.

A single count supports this clone. The chain couples TRBV14 to TRBJ1-6, with a tentative D call TRBD1 (5 bases). The CDR3 covers 16 residues. V lost 4 bases, J lost 8 bases, and 18 bases lay in between. Per germline, CDR1 SGHDN and CDR2 FVKESK. The CDR3 reads CASSPTDGKGDSPLHF. CDR3 coding DNA: TGTGCCAGCAGCCCCACCGACGGTAAAGGGGATTCACCCCTCCACTTT.

This CDR3 reads CASSRQGNSPLHF. Here the CDR3 DNA reads TGTGCCAGCAGCCGACAGGGGAATTCACCCCTCCACTTT. The J gene is TRBJ1-6, the V gene TRBV2, with TRBD1 identical over 8 bases. The ends lost 6 bases at V and 7 bases at J; junction bases unmatched: 2. This CDR3 comprises 13 residues. Germline V gene sequence: CDR1 SNHLY, CDR2 FYNNEI.

The chain employs TRBV3-1 (or the pseudogene TRBV3-2) and TRBJ1-1, with TRBD1 matching 7 bases. Per the germline V gene, CDR1 is LGHDT and CDR2 is YNNKEL (reference sequence). This CDR3 is built from 14 residues. V lost 7 bases, J lost 0 bases, and 5 bases stayed unmatched. In DNA, the CDR3 is TGTGCCAGCACCCCGGGACAGTTGAACACTGAAGCTTTCTTT. Its protein product is CASTPGQLNTEAFF.

The rearrangement uses TRBV29-1 and TRBJ1-4, with TRBD1 as a possible D gene (5 bases). Germline-derived CDR1 and CDR2 are SQVTM and ANQGSEA. V lost 1 base and J 10 bases, leaving 13 bases between the germline ends. The CDR3 totals 13 residues. The CDR3: CSVEGEGRRKLFF. The CDR3 DNA reads TGCAGCGTTGAAGGGGAGGGGAGGCGAAAACTGTTTTTT. Variable domain in full (rest from reference TRBV29-1 and TRBJ1-4): SAVISQKPSRDICQRGTSLTIQCQVDSQVTMMFWYRQQPGQSLTLIATANQGSEATYESGFVIDKFPISRPNLTFSTLTVSNMSPEDSSIYLCSVEGEGRRKLFFGSGTQLSVL.

The V call is TRBV14, the J call TRBJ1-6, with TRBD1 matching over 7 bases. Germline lookup yields CDR1 SGHDN and CDR2 FVKESK. CDR3 size: 13 residues. After removal of 8 bases from V and 6 bases from J, the junction contained 4 bases not matched to a gene. Here the CDR3 reads CASGQAINSPLHF. CDR3 in DNA: TGTGCCAGCGGACAGGCCATTAATTCACCCCTCCACTTT. Drawing the rest from reference TRBV14 and TRBJ1-6, the complete variable domain is EAGVTQFPSHSVIEKGQTVTLRCDPISGHDNLYWYRRVMGKEIKFLLHFVKESKQDESGMPNNRFLAERTGGTYSTLKVQPAELEDSGVYFCASGQAINSPLHFGNGTRLTVT.

This CDR3 is CASSLVTGVTYEQYF. The CDR3, as DNA: TGCGCCAGCAGCTTGGTGACAGGGGTAACCTACGAGCAGTACTTC. The chain is built from TRBV5-1 and TRBJ2-7; 8 nucleotides line up with TRBD1. Germline V gene sequence: CDR1 SGHRS, CDR2 YFSETQ. The CDR3 consists of 15 residues. V gave up 0 bases and J gave up 2 bases; unmatched junction bases: 4.

V gene TRBV15 combines with J gene TRBJ1-5; 8 bases line up with TRBD1. Germline CDR1 LNHNV, CDR2 YYDKDF (reference sequence). The junction had 5 bases not matched to a gene; V was cut back by 0 bases and J by 7 bases. CDR3 length: 15 amino acids. Here the CDR3 DNA reads TGTGCCACCAGCAGAGACGACAGGGGAGGGCAGCCCCAGCATTTT. Translation gives CATSRDDRGGQPQHF.

The genes are TRBV24-1 and TRBJ2-1, with 7 nucleotides matching TRBD2. J gave up 1 base and V 6 bases, and 11 bases lay outside the gene matches. The CDR3 runs to 17 residues. CDR1 is KGHDR, CDR2 SFDVKD, per germline. DNA of the CDR3: TGTGCCACCAGTTTTGGGGGGGACGGTGCGTCCTACAATGAGCAGTTCTTC. Translating gives CATSFGGDGASYNEQFF.

V usage is TRBV12-3 or TRBV12-4 and J usage is TRBJ1-1; D not resolved. The CDR3 loop spans 12 amino acids. V lost 6 bases and J 9 bases, leaving 14 bases between the germline ends. CDR3 residues: CASSPRSRKAFF. The CDR3 DNA sequence: TGTGCCAGCAGCCCCCGATCCAGAAAAGCTTTCTTT.

V gene TRBV24-1 combines with J gene TRBJ1-1, with a tentative D call TRBD1 (5 bases). The CDR3 length is 15 residues. Germline V gene data show CDR1 as KGHDR and CDR2 as SFDVKD. Trimming stripped 9 bases from V and 1 base from J, with 17 bases between. CDR3 nucleotide sequence: TGTGCCACCCTCCTCCCCAGGGAACCGAACACTGAAGCTTTCTTT. Translation gives CATLLPREPNTEAFF.

V is TRBV3-1 (or the pseudogene TRBV3-2) and J is TRBJ2-3; no firm D call. The length of the CDR3 is 15 residues. CDR1 LGHDT and CDR2 YNNKEL come from the germline V gene (reference sequence). V lost 0 bases and J lost 0, with 7 bases in between. CDR3 region: CASSQDPTSTDTQYF. The CDR3 DNA reads as TGTGCCAGCAGCCAAGATCCGACTAGCACAGATACGCAGTATTTT.

This clone was seen a few times. CDR3 protein: CASSQGATGNTIYF. In nucleotides, the CDR3 is TGTGCCAGCAGTCAGGGGGCGACTGGAAACACCATATATTTT. The rearrangement links TRBV2 to TRBJ1-3; 8 nucleotides align to TRBD1. The V gene's germline CDR1 is SNHLY and CDR2 FYNNEI. The CDR3 loop spans 14 amino acids. V lost 5 bases, J lost 2 bases, and 2 bases stayed unmatched.

The chain has TRBV5-1 and TRBJ2-7; D is possibly TRBD2 (5 bases). The germline V and J ends were trimmed by 2 bases and 4 bases, with 10 bases remaining between them. Germline lookup yields CDR1 SGHRS and CDR2 YFSETQ. The CDR3 spans 13 residues. The CDR3 here is CASSFRGRYEQYF. CDR3 nucleotide sequence: TGCGCCAGCAGCTTTCGAGGGCGATACGAGCAGTACTTC.

The chain employs TRBV4-1 and TRBJ2-3; TRBD2 aligns across 8 bases. Germline lookup yields CDR1 MGHRA and CDR2 YSYEKL. V lost 0 bases and J lost 4; bases outside the gene matches: 9. The CDR3 is 17 amino acids. In DNA form, the CDR3 reads TGCGCCAGCAGCCAAGATCGAGGTAGCGGGGAGGCAGATACGCAGTATTTT. It encodes CASSQDRGSGEADTQYF.

This rearrangement joins TRBV5-1 to TRBJ2-2; no clear D. The CDR3 is made up of 15 amino acids. V was pared by 0 bases and J by 0 bases, with 6 bases between. Germline V CDR1 and CDR2: SGHRS, YFSETQ. The chain's CDR3 is CASSLDQTNTGELFF. The DNA of the CDR3 is TGCGCCAGCAGCTTGGACCAGACGAACACCGGGGAGCTGTTTTTT.

The chain carries TRBV4-1 and TRBJ1-6, with D possibly TRBD1 on 6 matching bases. CDR3 size: 14 residues. Germline CDR1 and CDR2: MGHRA and YSYEKL. V was pared by 0 bases and J by 10 bases, with 10 bases between. The CDR3 DNA reads TGCGCCAGCAGCCAAGAGGACAGCTTCTCACCCCTCCACTTT. Amino acid sequence: CASSQEDSFSPLHF.

In its sample, this clone was seen a few times. The chain carries TRBV19 and TRBJ2-7, with a tentative D call TRBD2 (5 bases). This CDR3 comprises 15 residues. The germline gives CDR1 LNHDA, CDR2 SQIVND (reference sequence). Trimming left V 10 bases short and J 6 bases short, with 25 bases between. CDR3 nucleotides: TGTGCCACCGCGATCAGACCCCGAGGGTCGAGCGAGCAGTACTTC. Amino acids: CATAIRPRGSSEQYF.

The chain uses TRBV24-1 and TRBJ2-1, with 7 bases identical to TRBD1. The V gene end was trimmed by 2 bases and the J gene end by 10 bases; junction bases not matched to a gene: 13. Germline lookup yields CDR1 KGHDR and CDR2 SFDVKD. The CDR3 is 16 residues long. In DNA form, the CDR3 reads TGTGCCACCAGTGATTCCGCTCTTAAGCAGGGGGAGGAGCAGTTCTTC. Its protein product is CATSDSALKQGEEQFF.

The V and J genes are TRBV27 and TRBJ2-7; 11 nucleotides match TRBD1. In germline, CDR1 is MNHEY, CDR2 SMNVEV (reference sequence). J gave up 3 bases and V 6 bases, and 7 bases lay outside the gene matches. This CDR3 has 15 residues. CDR3 coding DNA: TGTGCCAGCAGCCCGGGACAGGGGGGATACTACGAGCAGTACTTC. Encoded protein: CASSPGQGGYYEQYF.

The rearrangement links TRBV14 to TRBJ1-1; D uncertain. Germline loops: CDR1 SGHDN, CDR2 FVKESK. Trimming took 1 base from V and 11 from J, leaving 11 bases between them. The CDR3 extends over 12 amino acids. The CDR3 DNA reads as TGTGCCAGCAGCCAAGGAGTAGGGAGGGCTTTCTTT. Amino acid sequence: CASSQGVGRAFF.

V is TRBV5-5 and J is TRBJ1-5; D call uncertain. The germline V gene has CDR1 SGHKS and CDR2 YYEKEE (reference sequence). Between the trimmed V and J ends, which lost 5 bases and 9 bases, there was a span of 15 bases. The CDR3 consists of 13 residues. The CDR3 sequence: CASSLGGAGPQHF. CDR3 bases: TGTGCCAGCAGTCTCGGAGGAGCAGGGCCCCAGCATTTT.

The chain employs TRBV2 and TRBJ1-5; D unclear. Germline CDR1 and CDR2: SNHLY and FYNNEI. CDR3 length: 14 amino acids. V was trimmed by 4 bases and J by 7 bases, leaving 14 bases between them. In nucleotides, the CDR3 is TGTGCCAGCAGTGGGACCAGCGGAAGACAGCCCCAGCATTTT. Translated: CASSGTSGRQPQHF.

This sequence joins TRBV7-9 and TRBJ2-1; D unclear. CDR1 is SEHNR, CDR2 FQNEAQ, per germline (reference sequence). This CDR3 spans 13 amino acids. Trimming pared 1 base from V and 7 bases from J, leaving 8 bases between. The CDR3 sequence: CASSLELTNEQFF. The CDR3 DNA follows: TGTGCCAGCAGCTTAGAGTTAACTAATGAGCAGTTCTTC.